A single sample gave rise to the 10 T cell receptor beta chains below, sequenced in a study of blood T cells in healthy people across ages. It was with a sample-barcoded 5' primer and a J-beta primer mix that a second PCR of roughly 7 to 12 cycles was run. TCRdb fed the 5' RACE reads into MiXCR, producing one record per CDR3 protein. The repertoire holds some 930,000 distinct CDR3 sequences, with about 29% as singletons. These data are also associated with another study on T cells of mothers and their children.

The specimen was blood. The receptors were gathered from a woman in her forties in good health.

This clonotype was detected only a few times. The chain couples TRBV10-3 to TRBJ2-1, with 9 bases that match TRBD1. CDR3 length: 15 residues. Germline assignment: CDR1 ENHRY and CDR2 SYGVKD. J lost 5 bases, V lost 4 bases, and 6 bases had no gene match. Written as DNA, the CDR3 is TGTGCCATCAGTGCACCGGGACAGGGACACAATGAGCAGTTCTTC. Residues: CAISAPGQGHNEQFF.

This clonotype was counted only a few times. The chain uses TRBV20-1 and TRBJ1-4; 7 positions match TRBD1. After removal of 3 bases from V and 2 bases from J, the junction contained 12 bases not matched to a gene. CDR3 length equals 17 residues. Germline assignment: CDR1 DFQATT and CDR2 SNEGSKA (reference sequence). CDR3 protein: CSASYSDRVNTNEKLFF. CDR3 in DNA: TGCAGTGCTAGTTATAGTGACAGGGTTAACACTAATGAAAAACTGTTTTTT.

V is TRBV30 and J is TRBJ2-1; D possibly matches TRBD1 or TRBD2 (5 bases each). The CDR3 loop spans 12 amino acids. The germline V gene has CDR1 GTSNPN and CDR2 SVGIG (reference sequence). Trimming cost V 3 bases and J 15 bases, with 18 bases left between them. CDR3 protein: CAWRLGRDPRFF. The CDR3 DNA is TGTGCCTGGAGATTGGGTCGGGACCCGAGGTTCTTC.

This clonotype was detected ten times or more. CDR3 amino acids: CATSESDLHEQYF. The CDR3 DNA sequence: TGTGCCACCAGTGAGTCGGACCTCCACGAGCAGTACTTC. The rearrangement links TRBV24-1 to TRBJ2-7; D gene ambiguous. The CDR3 has 13 amino acids. V was pared by 4 bases and J by 5 bases, with 11 bases between. CDR1 is KGHDR, CDR2 SFDVKD, per germline.

The chain joins TRBV7-2 to TRBJ2-3; D uncertain. The CDR3 runs 17 residues. The germline V and J ends were trimmed by 1 base and 3 bases, with 17 bases remaining between them. Germline V gene lookup returns CDR1 SGHTA and CDR2 FQGNSA. For the CDR3, the DNA is TGTGCCAGCAGCTTAGGGCAAGCACGCCTGGGAACAGATACGCAGTATTTT. This codes for CASSLGQARLGTDTQYF.

The genes are TRBV3-1 and TRBJ2-5, with 7 positions matching TRBD2. Trimming at V came to 1 base and at J to 5 bases, leaving 7 bases not matched to a gene. Germline CDR1 LGHDT, CDR2 YNNKEL (reference sequence). CDR3 size: 15 residues. CDR3 in DNA: TGTGCCAGCAGCCAAGGGGAGGGTATGTCGGAGACCCAGTACTTC. It yields the protein CASSQGEGMSETQYF.

J is TRBJ2-2 and V is TRBV3-1; possible D gene TRBD1, 6 bases. The germline V gene has CDR1 LGHDT and CDR2 YNNKEL (reference sequence). The CDR3 sequence is 15 residues long. Trimming pared 2 bases from V and 7 bases from J, leaving 14 bases between. In nucleotides, the CDR3 is TGTGCCAGCAGCCAAAGAGGACAGAGTCACGGGGAGCTGTTTTTT. Protein sequence: CASSQRGQSHGELFF.

This chain links TRBV5-1 with TRBJ1-2; D remains unclear. The CDR3 has 14 amino acids. Trimming pared 2 bases from V and 4 bases from J, leaving 12 bases between. Looked up from germline, CDR1 is SGHRS and CDR2 is YFSETQ. The CDR3 DNA sequence: TGCGCCAGCAGCTTAGAGGGAGACCGCTATGGCTACACCTTC. The encoded protein is CASSLEGDRYGYTF.

CDR3 sequence: CSAKRQGTDYGYTF. The CDR3 DNA reads TGCAGCGCTAAAAGACAGGGGACTGACTATGGCTACACCTTC. The gene calls are TRBV29-1 and TRBJ1-2; 8 bases match TRBD1. V lost 7 bases, J lost 3 bases, and 10 bases stayed unmatched. Germline CDR1 reads SQVTM; CDR2 reads ANQGSEA. The CDR3 extends over 14 amino acids.

This clonotype was seen only a few times. V gene TRBV24-1 combines with J gene TRBJ2-2; unclear D gene. The V end lost 4 bases, the J end lost 3 bases, and 2 bases lay between the germline ends. The CDR3 sequence is 12 residues long. The germline CDR1 and CDR2 sequences are KGHDR and SFDVKD. In DNA, the CDR3 is TGTGCCACCAGTGACTACACCGGGGAGCTGTTTTTT. This codes for CATSDYTGELFF.